The 10 T cell receptor beta chains below all came from one sample that was sequenced in a study of OX40 agonist ivuxolimab in advanced cancers. TCRdb's copy holds only in-frame clones and misses some; the assay was immunoSEQ multiplex PCR. Among roughly 100,000 clones listed, 90% to 95% were seen once. Sequences were derived from CD4+ or CD8+ T cells sorted from blood, sampled in a trial of the OX40 agonist ivuxolimab. Receptor source: an adult with an advanced solid tumor such as melanoma, head and neck, liver or kidney cancer.

The chain links TRBV28 to TRBJ2-1, with D tentatively TRBD1 or TRBD2 (5 bases each). V lost 5 bases, J lost 9 bases, and 17 bases lay in between. The CDR3 sequence is 14 residues long. Germline-derived CDR1 and CDR2 are MDHEN and SYDVKM. In DNA, the CDR3 is TGTGCCAGCAGTCCCTCCGTCGGGGCAAGTGAGCAGTTCTTC. It is translated as CASSPSVGASEQFF.

The V gene is TRBV6-1, the J gene TRBJ1-2; possible D gene TRBD1, 5 bases. CDR1 and CDR2 from the germline V gene are MNHNS and SASEGT. V lost 8 bases and J lost 3, with 10 bases in between. The CDR3 has 12 amino acids. The DNA for the CDR3 is TGTGCCAGCCGACAGACAGACTATGGCTACACCTTC. Translated, it gives CASRQTDYGYTF.

This sequence joins TRBV4-3 and TRBJ2-7; tentative D call: TRBD2 (5 bases). This CDR3 is 17 amino acids long. V gave up 4 bases and J gave up 2 bases, with 21 bases separating them. CDR1 and CDR2 (germline): LGHNA, YSLEER. In nucleotides, the CDR3 is TGCGCCAGCAGCCGAGGTACCTATCGTGAGGGTACCTACGAGCAGTACTTC. Protein sequence: CASSRGTYREGTYEQYF.

V is TRBV25-1 and J is TRBJ2-7; D possibly corresponds to TRBD1 (5 bases). The CDR3 runs 14 residues. Germline-derived CDR1 and CDR2 are MGHDK and SYGVNS. Trimming pared 5 bases from V and 3 bases from J, leaving 14 bases between. CDR3 region: CASSPSGLRYEQYF. The CDR3 coding sequence is TGTGCCAGCAGTCCATCAGGGTTACGCTACGAGCAGTACTTC.

The V and J genes are TRBV28 and TRBJ2-7, with 7 bases that match TRBD1. Germline CDR1 MDHEN, CDR2 SYDVKM. The CDR3 has 13 amino acids. After removal of 10 bases from V and 4 bases from J, the junction contained 10 bases not matched to a gene. The CDR3 reads CAITTGASYEQYF. CDR3 bases: TGTGCCATAACTACAGGGGCCTCGTACGAGCAGTACTTC.

The gene calls are TRBV6-5 and TRBJ1-2, with 7 positions matching TRBD1. The CDR3 loop spans 13 amino acids. The germline CDR1 and CDR2 sequences are MNHEY and SVGAGI. Germline trimming cut 5 bases from V and 7 bases from J; bases unmatched to any gene: 7. CDR3: CASSPTGSGGYTF. DNA of the CDR3: TGTGCCAGCAGTCCGACAGGGTCGGGTGGCTACACCTTC.

The chain uses TRBV11-2 and TRBJ1-2; no firm D call. Looked up from germline, CDR1 is SGHAT and CDR2 is FQNNGV. V shed 7 bases and J shed 0 bases, with 15 bases lying between them. This CDR3 region has 15 residues. The CDR3 coding sequence is TGTGCCAGCAAACCCCTCCGGAGAACTAACTATGGCTACACCTTC. Amino acids: CASKPLRRTNYGYTF.

The count of this clone is one. V gene TRBV27 combines with J gene TRBJ2-1; 7 bases line up with TRBD2. CDR1 and CDR2 (germline): MNHEY, SMNVEV (reference sequence). There are 15 residues in the CDR3. Trimming took 2 bases from V and 1 from J; bases not matched to a gene: 2. The CDR3 sequence: CASSLLAESYNEQFF. The CDR3 bases are TGTGCCAGCAGTTTACTAGCGGAGTCCTACAATGAGCAGTTCTTC.

This clone was observed a handful of times. The chain has TRBV27 and TRBJ2-2; 11 bases match TRBD2. Unmatched junction bases numbered 7, after V lost 4 bases and J lost 6 bases. The germline CDR1 and CDR2 sequences are MNHEY and SMNVEV (reference sequence). This CDR3 is built from 16 residues. The CDR3 region is CASSSLSGRGSGELFF. Written as DNA, the CDR3 is TGTGCCAGCAGTTCCCTTAGCGGGAGGGGGTCCGGGGAGCTGTTTTTT.

The chain combines TRBV6-5 with TRBJ1-3, with 11 bases fitting TRBD1. The length of the CDR3 is 15 residues. Losses at the gene ends were 5 bases for V and 2 bases for J; bases not matched to a gene: 2. Germline V gene lookup returns CDR1 MNHEY and CDR2 SVGAGI. The DNA for the CDR3 is TGTGCCAGCAGTCCGGACAGGGGGCCTGGAAACACCATATATTTT. As protein: CASSPDRGPGNTIYF.